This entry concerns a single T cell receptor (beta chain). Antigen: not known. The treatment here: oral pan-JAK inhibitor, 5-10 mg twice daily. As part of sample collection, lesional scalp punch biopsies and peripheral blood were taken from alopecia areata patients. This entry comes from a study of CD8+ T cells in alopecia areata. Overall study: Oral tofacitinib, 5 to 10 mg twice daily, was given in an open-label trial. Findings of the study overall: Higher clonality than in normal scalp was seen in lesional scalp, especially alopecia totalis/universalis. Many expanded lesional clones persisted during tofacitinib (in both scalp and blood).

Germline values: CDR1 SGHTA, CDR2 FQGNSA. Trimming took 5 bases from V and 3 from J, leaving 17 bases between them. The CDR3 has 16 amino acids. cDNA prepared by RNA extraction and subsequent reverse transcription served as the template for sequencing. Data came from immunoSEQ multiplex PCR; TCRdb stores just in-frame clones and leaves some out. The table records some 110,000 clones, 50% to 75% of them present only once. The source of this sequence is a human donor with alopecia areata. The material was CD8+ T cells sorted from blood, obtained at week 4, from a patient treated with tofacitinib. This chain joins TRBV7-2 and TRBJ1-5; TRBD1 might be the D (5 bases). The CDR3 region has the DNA TGTGCCAGCAGCCTGGGACCGACGTCGAACAATCAGCCCCAGCATTTT. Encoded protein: CASSLGPTSNNQPQHF.